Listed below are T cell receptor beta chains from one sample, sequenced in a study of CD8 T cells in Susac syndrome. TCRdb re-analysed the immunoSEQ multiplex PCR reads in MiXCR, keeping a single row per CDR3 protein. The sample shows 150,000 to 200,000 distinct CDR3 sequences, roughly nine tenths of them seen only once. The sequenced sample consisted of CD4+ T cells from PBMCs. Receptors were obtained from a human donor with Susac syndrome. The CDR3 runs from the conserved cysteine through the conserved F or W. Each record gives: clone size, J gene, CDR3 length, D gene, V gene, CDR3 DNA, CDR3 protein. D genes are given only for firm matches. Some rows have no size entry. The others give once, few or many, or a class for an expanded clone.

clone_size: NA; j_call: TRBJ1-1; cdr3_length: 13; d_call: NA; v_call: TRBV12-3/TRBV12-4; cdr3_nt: TGTGCCAGCAGGCTCAGGGCGAACACTGAAGCTTTCTTT; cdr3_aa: CASRLRANTEAFF
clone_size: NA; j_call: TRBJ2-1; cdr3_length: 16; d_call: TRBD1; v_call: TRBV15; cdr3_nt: TGTGCCACCAGCAGCGGTTCGGGACAGGGGATCAATGAGCAGTTCTTC; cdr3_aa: CATSSGSGQGINEQFF
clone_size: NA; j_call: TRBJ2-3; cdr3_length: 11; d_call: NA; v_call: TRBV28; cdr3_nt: TGTGCCAGCAAAGTGTCAGATACGCAGTATTTT; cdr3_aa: CASKVSDTQYF
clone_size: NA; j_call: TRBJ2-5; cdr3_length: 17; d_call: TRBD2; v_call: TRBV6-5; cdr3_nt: TGTGCCAGCAGTTGGGGGGGGACTAGCGGGACCCAAGAGACCCAGTACTTC; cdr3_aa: CASSWGGTSGTQETQYF
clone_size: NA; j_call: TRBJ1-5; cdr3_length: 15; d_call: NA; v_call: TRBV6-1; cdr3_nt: TGTGCCAGCAGTGGTAGCATAGGGAGCAATCAGCCCCAGCATTTT; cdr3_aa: CASSGSIGSNQPQHF
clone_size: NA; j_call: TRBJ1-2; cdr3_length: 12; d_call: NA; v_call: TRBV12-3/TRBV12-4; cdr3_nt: TGTGCCAGCAGTTTAGATCCCTATGGCTACACCTTC; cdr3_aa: CASSLDPYGYTF
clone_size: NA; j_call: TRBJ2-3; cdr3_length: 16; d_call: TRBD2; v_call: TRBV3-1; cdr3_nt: TGTGCCAGCAGCCAAGCCTCTAGCGGGGGCACAGATACGCAGTATTTT; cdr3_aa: CASSQASSGGTDTQYF
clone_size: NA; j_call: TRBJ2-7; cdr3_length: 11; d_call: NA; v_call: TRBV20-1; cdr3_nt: TGCAGTGCTAGGAAGACGGACGAGCAGTACTTC; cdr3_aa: CSARKTDEQYF
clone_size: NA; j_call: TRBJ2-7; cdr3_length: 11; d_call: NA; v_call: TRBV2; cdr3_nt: TGTGCCAGCAGTGTCAAGTACGAGCAGTACTTC; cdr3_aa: CASSVKYEQYF
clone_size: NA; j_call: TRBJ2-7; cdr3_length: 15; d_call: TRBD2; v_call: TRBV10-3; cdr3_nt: TGTGCCATCAGTTCCGGGACTAGCGGGAGTAACGAGCAGTACTTC; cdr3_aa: CAISSGTSGSNEQYF
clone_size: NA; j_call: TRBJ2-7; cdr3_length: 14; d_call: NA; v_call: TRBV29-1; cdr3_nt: TGCAGCGTTGAATGGCGGGGAACCTCCTACGAGCAGTACTTC; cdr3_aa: CSVEWRGTSYEQYF
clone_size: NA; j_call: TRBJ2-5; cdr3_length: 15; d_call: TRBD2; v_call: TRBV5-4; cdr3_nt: TGTGCCAGCAGCGGAGACGTGCTAGCGGGAGAGACCCAGTACTTC; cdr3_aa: CASSGDVLAGETQYF
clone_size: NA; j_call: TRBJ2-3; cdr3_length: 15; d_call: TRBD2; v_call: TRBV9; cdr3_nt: TGTGCCAGCAGCGCGACTAGCGGGATCACAGATACGCAGTATTTT; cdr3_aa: CASSATSGITDTQYF
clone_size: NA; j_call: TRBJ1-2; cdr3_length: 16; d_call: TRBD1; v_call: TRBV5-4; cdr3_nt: TGTGCCAGCAGGGTTGGACAGGGTCTCGAATTCTATGGCTACACCTTC; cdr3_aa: CASRVGQGLEFYGYTF
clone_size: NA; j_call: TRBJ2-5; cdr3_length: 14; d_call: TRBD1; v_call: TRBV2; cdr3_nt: TGTGCCAGCAGTTTCCAGGGGGCTCGGGAGACCCAGTACTTC; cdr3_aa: CASSFQGARETQYF
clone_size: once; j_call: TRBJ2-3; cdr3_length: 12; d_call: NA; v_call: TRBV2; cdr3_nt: TGTGCCGATAGACCCGACACAGATACGCAGTATTTT; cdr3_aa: CADRPDTDTQYF
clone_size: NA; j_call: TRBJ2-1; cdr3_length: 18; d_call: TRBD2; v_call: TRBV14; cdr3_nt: TGTGCCAGCAGCCAAGGCGGGAGGTTGGACCGCTCCTACAATGAGCAGTTCTTC; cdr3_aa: CASSQGGRLDRSYNEQFF
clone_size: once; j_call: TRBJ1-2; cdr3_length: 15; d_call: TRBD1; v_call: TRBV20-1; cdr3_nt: TGCAGTGCTAGCGAGGGACAGGGGGCCGGCTATGGCTACACCTTC; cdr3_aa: CSASEGQGAGYGYTF
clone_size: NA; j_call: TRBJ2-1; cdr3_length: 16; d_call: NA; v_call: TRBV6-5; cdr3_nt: TGTGCCAGCAGTTATGGAGACGTCAGGGTGCGGGGTGAGCAGTTCTTC; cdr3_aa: CASSYGDVRVRGEQFF
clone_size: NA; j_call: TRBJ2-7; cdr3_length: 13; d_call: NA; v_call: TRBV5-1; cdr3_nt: TGCGCCAGCAGCTTGGCCCCCGGCTACGAGCAGTACTTC; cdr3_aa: CASSLAPGYEQYF
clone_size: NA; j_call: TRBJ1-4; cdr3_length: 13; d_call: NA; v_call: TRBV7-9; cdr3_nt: TGTGCCAGCAGCTTGGCAGCGAATGAAAAACTGTTTTTT; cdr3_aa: CASSLAANEKLFF
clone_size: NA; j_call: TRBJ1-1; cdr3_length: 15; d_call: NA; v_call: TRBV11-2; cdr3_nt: TGTGCCAGCAGCCCTAACAGCGTCATGAACACTGAAGCTTTCTTT; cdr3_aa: CASSPNSVMNTEAFF
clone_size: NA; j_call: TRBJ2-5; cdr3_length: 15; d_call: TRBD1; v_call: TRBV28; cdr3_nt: TGTGCCAGCAGTTTAAGGACAGGGGGCAAAGAGACCCAGTACTTC; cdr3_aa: CASSLRTGGKETQYF
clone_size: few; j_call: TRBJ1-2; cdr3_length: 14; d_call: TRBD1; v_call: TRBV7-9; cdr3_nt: TGTGCCAGCAGCCCCCGGGACAGGGGATATGGCTACACCTTC; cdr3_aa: CASSPRDRGYGYTF
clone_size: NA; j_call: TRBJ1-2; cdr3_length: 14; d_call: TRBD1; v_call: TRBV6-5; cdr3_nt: TGTGCCAGCAGTTACATAACAGGGGGCTATGGCTACACCTTC; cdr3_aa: CASSYITGGYGYTF
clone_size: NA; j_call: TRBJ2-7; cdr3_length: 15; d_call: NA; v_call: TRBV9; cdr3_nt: TGTGCCAGCAGCGTAGACGGTACGATCGTATTCGAGCAGTACTTC; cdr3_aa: CASSVDGTIVFEQYF
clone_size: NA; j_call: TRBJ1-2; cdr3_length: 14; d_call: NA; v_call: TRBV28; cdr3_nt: TGTGCCAGCCTCCGCCGGACGGTTAACTATGGCTACACCTTC; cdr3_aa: CASLRRTVNYGYTF
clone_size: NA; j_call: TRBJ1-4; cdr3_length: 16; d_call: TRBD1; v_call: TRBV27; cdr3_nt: TGTGCCAGCAGTACAAACCCGGGACAGGGGATTGAAAAACTGTTTTTT; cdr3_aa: CASSTNPGQGIEKLFF
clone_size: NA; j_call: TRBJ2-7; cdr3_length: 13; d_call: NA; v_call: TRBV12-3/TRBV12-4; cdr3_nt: TGTGCCAGCAGTTCCTTCGGGGGTTACGAGCAGTACTTC; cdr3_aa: CASSSFGGYEQYF
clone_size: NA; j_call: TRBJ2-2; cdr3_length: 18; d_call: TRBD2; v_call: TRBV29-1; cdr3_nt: TGCAGCGTTGCCTTAGCGGGAGGGCCTAGCCGGATTCCCGGGGAGCTGTTTTTT; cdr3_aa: CSVALAGGPSRIPGELFF
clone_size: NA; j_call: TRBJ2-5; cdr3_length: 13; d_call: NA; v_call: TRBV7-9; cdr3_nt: TGTGCCAGCAGCAGAAGGGGGTCAGAGACCCAGTACTTC; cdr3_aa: CASSRRGSETQYF
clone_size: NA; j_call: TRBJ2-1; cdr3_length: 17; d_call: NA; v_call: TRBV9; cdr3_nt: TGTGCCAGCAGCGTTCATTTACAGGGTGGGTCCTACAATGAGCAGTTCTTC; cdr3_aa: CASSVHLQGGSYNEQFF
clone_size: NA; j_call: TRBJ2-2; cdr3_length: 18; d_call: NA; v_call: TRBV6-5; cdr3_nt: TGTGCCAGCAGTTCAAACCTAGACAGAAGGCGGGACAGCGGGGAGCTGTTTTTT; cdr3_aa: CASSSNLDRRRDSGELFF
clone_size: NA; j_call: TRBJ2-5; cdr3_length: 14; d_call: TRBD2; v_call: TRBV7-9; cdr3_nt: TGTGCCAGCAGACAGACTAGCGCGGAAGAGACCCAGTACTTC; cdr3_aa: CASRQTSAEETQYF
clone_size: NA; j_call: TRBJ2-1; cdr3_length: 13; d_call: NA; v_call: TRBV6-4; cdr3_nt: TGTGCCAGCAGTCCCAGTGGGGTGGATGAGCAGTTCTTC; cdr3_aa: CASSPSGVDEQFF
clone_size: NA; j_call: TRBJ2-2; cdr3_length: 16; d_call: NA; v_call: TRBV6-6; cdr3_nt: TGTGCCAGCAGTTACTCGAAGGGGGGACACACCGGGGAGCTGTTTTTT; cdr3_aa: CASSYSKGGHTGELFF
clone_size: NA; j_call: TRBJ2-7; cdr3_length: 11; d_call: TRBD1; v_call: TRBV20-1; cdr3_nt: TGCAGAGCCGGACAGGGGAAGGAGCAGTACTTC; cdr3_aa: CRAGQGKEQYF
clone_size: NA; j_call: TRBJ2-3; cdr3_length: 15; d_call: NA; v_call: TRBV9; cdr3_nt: TGTGCCAGCAGTGCTGGACGGTCTAGCACAGATACGCAGTATTTT; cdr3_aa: CASSAGRSSTDTQYF
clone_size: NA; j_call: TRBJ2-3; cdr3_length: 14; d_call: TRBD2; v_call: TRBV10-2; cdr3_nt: TGCGCCAGCAGAGCAGCGGGGTTTTCAGATACGCAGTATTTT; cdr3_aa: CASRAAGFSDTQYF
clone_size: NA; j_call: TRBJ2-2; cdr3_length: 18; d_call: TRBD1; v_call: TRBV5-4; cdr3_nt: TGTGCCAGCAGCCCAAGGACAGGGAGGTTCGCGAACACCGGGGAGCTGTTTTTT; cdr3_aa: CASSPRTGRFANTGELFF
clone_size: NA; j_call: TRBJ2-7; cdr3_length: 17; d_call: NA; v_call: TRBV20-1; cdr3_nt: TGCAGTGCTAGAGGGTATGGGGACACGGACCTCTCCTACGAGCAGTACTTC; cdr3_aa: CSARGYGDTDLSYEQYF
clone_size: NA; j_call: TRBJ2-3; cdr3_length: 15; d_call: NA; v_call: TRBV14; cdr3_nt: TGTGCCAGCAGCCAACAGGCCAGGCCCACAGATACGCAGTATTTT; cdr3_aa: CASSQQARPTDTQYF
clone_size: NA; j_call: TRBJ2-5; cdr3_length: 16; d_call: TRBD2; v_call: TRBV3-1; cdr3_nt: TGTGCCAGCAGCCAAATAAAAGCGGGGGGAACAGAGACCCAGTACTTC; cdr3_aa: CASSQIKAGGTETQYF
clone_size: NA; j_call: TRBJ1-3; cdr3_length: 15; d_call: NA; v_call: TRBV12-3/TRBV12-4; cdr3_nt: TGTGCCAGCAGTTTAGGGGGGATTTGGGGAAACACCATATATTTT; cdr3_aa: CASSLGGIWGNTIYF
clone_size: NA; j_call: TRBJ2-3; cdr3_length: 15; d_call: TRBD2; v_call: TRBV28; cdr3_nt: TGTGCCAGCAGGCTGGAGCGGGGAAACACAGATACGCAGTATTTT; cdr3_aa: CASRLERGNTDTQYF
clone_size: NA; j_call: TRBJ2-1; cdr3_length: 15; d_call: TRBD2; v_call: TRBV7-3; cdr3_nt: TGTGCCAGCAGCCCAGGACTAGCGGGAAACAATGAGCAGTTCTTC; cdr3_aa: CASSPGLAGNNEQFF
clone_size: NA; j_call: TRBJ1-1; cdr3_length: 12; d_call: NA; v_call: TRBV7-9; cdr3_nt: TGTGCCAGCAGTAGGCAGAACACTGAAGCTTTCTTT; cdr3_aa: CASSRQNTEAFF
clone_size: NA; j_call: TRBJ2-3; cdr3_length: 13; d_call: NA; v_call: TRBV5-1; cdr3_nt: TGCGCCAGCAGCTTGTCGAAGTCAGATACGCAGTATTTT; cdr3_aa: CASSLSKSDTQYF
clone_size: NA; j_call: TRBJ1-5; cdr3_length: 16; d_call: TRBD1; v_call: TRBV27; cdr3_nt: TGTGCCAGCAGTTTAGGGGACAGGGGAAGCAATCAGCCCCAGCATTTT; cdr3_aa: CASSLGDRGSNQPQHF
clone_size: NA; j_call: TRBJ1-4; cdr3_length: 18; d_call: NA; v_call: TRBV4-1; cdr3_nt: TGCGCCAGCAGCCAAGTCCGGGGGGGGGCTGCAACTAATGAAAAACTGTTTTTT; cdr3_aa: CASSQVRGGAATNEKLFF
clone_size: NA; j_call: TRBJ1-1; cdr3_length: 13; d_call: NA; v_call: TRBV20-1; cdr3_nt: TGCAGTGCACCCTTACAGGTGAACACTGAAGCTTTCTTT; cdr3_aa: CSAPLQVNTEAFF
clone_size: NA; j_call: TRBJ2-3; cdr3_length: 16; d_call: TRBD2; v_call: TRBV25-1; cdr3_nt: TGTGCCAGCAGTTCAGCTAGCGGGGGTGTTTTAGATACGCAGTATTTT; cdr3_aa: CASSSASGGVLDTQYF
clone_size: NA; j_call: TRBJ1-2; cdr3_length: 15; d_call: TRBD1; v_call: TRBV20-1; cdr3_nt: TGCAGTGCCGAGGGGGCTGCACAGGGAATTCGTGGCTACACCTTC; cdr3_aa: CSAEGAAQGIRGYTF